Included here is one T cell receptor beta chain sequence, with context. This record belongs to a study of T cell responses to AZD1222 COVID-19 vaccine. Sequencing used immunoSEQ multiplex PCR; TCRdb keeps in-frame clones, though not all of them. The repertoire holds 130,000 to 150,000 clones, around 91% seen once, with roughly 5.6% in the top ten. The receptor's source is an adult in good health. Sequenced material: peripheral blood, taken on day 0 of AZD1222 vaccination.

CDR3 sequence reads: CASSWDRGFSSYEQYF. CDR3 in DNA: TGTGCCAGCAGTTGGGACAGGGGGTTTAGCTCCTACGAGCAGTACTTC. The chain recombines TRBV7-2 with TRBJ2-7; 11 nucleotides align to TRBD1. CDR1 and CDR2 (germline): SGHTA, FQGNSA. This CDR3 contains 16 residues. V was pared by 6 bases and J by 0 bases, with 7 bases of the junction left unmatched.